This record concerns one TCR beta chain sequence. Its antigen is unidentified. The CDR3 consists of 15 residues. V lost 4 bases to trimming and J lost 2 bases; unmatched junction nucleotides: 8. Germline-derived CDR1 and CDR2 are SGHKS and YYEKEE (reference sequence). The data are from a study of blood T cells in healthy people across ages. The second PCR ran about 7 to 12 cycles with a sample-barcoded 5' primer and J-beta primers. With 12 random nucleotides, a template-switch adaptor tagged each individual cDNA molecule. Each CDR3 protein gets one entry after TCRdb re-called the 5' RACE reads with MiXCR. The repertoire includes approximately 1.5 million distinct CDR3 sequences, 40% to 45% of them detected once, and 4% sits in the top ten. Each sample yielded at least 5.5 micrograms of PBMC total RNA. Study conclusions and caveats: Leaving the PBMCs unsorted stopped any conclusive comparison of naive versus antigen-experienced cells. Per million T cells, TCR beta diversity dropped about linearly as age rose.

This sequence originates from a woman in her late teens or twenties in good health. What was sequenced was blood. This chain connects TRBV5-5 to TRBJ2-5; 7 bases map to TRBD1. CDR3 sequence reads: CASSPWTGLQETQYF. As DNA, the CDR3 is TGTGCCAGCAGCCCTTGGACAGGATTACAAGAGACCCAGTACTTC. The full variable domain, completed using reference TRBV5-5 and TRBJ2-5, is DAGVTQSPTHLIKTRGQQVTLRCSPISGHKSVSWYQQVLGQGPQFIFQYYEKEERGRGNFPDRFSARQFPNYSSELNVNALLLGDSALYLCASSPWTGLQETQYFGPGTRLLVL.